This TCR beta chain was found in a study of CD8+ T cells in alopecia areata. Overall study context: Oral tofacitinib, 5 to 10 mg twice daily, was given in an open-label trial. Disease severity was quantified as SALT score of affected scalp area. Tofacitinib ran for 6 to 18 months before 6 months off drug.

Trimming at V came to 3 bases and at J to 8 bases, leaving 6 bases not matched to a gene. The CDR3 contains 14 residues. The germline V gene encodes CDR1 SGHRS and CDR2 YFSETQ. Study-level points and caveats: Greater clonality was observed in lesional scalp samples, especially alopecia totalis/universalis, versus normal scalp.

The sequencing template was cDNA reverse transcribed from extracted RNA. Profiling relied on immunoSEQ multiplex PCR, and the TCRdb table lists in-frame clones only, not all of them. The sample lists roughly 190,000 clones; 60% to 70% were seen once. The sample's treatment: oral pan-JAK inhibitor, 5-10 mg twice daily. About this clone itself: Its antigen is not identified. The same CDR3 also results from other DNA sequences found in this sample.

Source: CD4+ T cells sorted from blood, taken at week 4, from a patient treated with tofacitinib. This receptor was taken from a human donor with alopecia areata. The gene calls are TRBV5-1 and TRBJ1-4, with 8 bases matching TRBD1. The DNA for the CDR3 is TGCGCCAGCAGCTCAGGACAGGGTCGCGAAAAACTGTTTTTT. Its protein product is CASSSGQGREKLFF.